Below are 18 T cell receptor beta chains sequenced from a single sample in a study of cytotoxic CD8 clonotypes in ibrutinib-treated CLL. TCRdb's table, derived via immunoSEQ multiplex PCR, lists solely in-frame clones and lacks some. The sample yields approximately 24,000 clones, about 81% seen once. The specimen comprised PBMCs, sampled before ibrutinib treatment. Receptors were obtained from a human donor with chronic lymphocytic leukemia.

The V call is TRBV10-3, the J call TRBJ2-3; 12 bases are a match to TRBD2. The CDR3 extends over 15 amino acids. V dropped 6 bases and J dropped 2; count of bases not matched to a gene: 3. In germline, CDR1 is ENHRY, CDR2 SYGVKD. The CDR3 nucleotides read TGTGCCATCAGCCGACTAGCGGGAGCCACAGATACGCAGTATTTT. Translation gives CAISRLAGATDTQYF.

The CDR3: CASAAGQVQPQHF. The DNA for the CDR3 is TGCGCCAGCGCCGCAGGGCAGGTGCAGCCCCAGCATTTT. This chain links TRBV4-1 with TRBJ1-5; possibly TRBD1 for D (5 bases). The V and J ends lost 8 bases and 7 bases respectively, with 15 bases between them. The germline V gene has CDR1 MGHRA and CDR2 YSYEKL. CDR3 length: 13 amino acids.

The chain carries TRBV7-9 and TRBJ2-1; 8 bases match TRBD2. With V trimmed by 6 bases and J by 2 bases, 9 bases remained unmatched. CDR1 and CDR2 (germline): SEHNR, FQNEAQ (reference sequence). The CDR3 spans 16 residues. Written as DNA, the CDR3 is TGTGCCAGCAGGCCAGGGGCGGGAGGAGCCTACAATGAGCAGTTCTTC. This translates into CASRPGAGGAYNEQFF.

The chain carries TRBV6-5 and TRBJ1-2, with TRBD1 as a possible D gene (5 bases). The germline CDR1 and CDR2 sequences are MNHEY and SVGAGI. The CDR3 extends over 15 amino acids. Trimming removed 6 bases from V and 4 bases from J, with 18 bases in between. CDR3 sequence reads: CASRTGPGKGYGYTF. CDR3 nucleotide sequence: TGTGCCAGCAGAACTGGCCCAGGGAAAGGCTATGGCTACACCTTC.

The chain employs TRBV27 and TRBJ2-1; TRBD1 aligns across 9 bases. After removal of 1 base from V and 8 bases from J, the junction contained 3 bases not matched to a gene. Germline loops: CDR1 MNHEY, CDR2 SMNVEV (reference sequence). The CDR3 is made up of 14 amino acids. CDR3 in amino acids: CASSLLDRGHEQFF. In DNA form, the CDR3 reads TGTGCCAGCAGTTTATTGGACAGGGGTCATGAGCAGTTCTTC.

The V call is TRBV7-2, the J call TRBJ2-7; D may be TRBD2 (6 bases). Germline lookup yields CDR1 SGHTA and CDR2 FQGNSA. Trimming pared 1 base from V and 4 bases from J, leaving 11 bases between. The CDR3 runs to 14 residues. CDR3 residues: CASSLEEGEYEQYF. CDR3 DNA: TGTGCCAGCAGCTTAGAGGAGGGAGAATACGAGCAGTACTTC.

This clone showed up just once. This chain links TRBV28 with TRBJ2-3; 12 nucleotides align to TRBD2. This CDR3 is built from 20 residues. V lost 2 bases, J lost 0 bases, and 12 bases stayed unmatched. CDR1 is MDHEN and CDR2 is SYDVKM in the germline V gene. CDR3: CASSLPTPSGRGLSTDTQYF. The DNA for the CDR3 is TGTGCCAGCAGTTTACCCACACCTAGCGGGAGGGGGCTAAGCACAGATACGCAGTATTTT.

The V gene is TRBV27, the J gene TRBJ1-1, with TRBD1 matching 7 bases. This CDR3 is 16 amino acids long. Germline assignment: CDR1 MNHEY and CDR2 SMNVEV (reference sequence). V lost 6 bases and J lost 5; bases outside the gene matches: 15. The CDR3 sequence is CASREIWTGRNTEAFF. Here the CDR3 DNA reads TGTGCCAGCAGGGAAATCTGGACAGGTCGGAATACTGAAGCTTTCTTT.

This chain links TRBV11-2 with TRBJ1-1; 8 bases line up with TRBD1. The CDR3 totals 14 residues. Trimming at V came to 5 bases and at J to 6 bases, leaving 8 bases not matched to a gene. CDR1 is SGHAT and CDR2 is FQNNGV in the germline V gene. CDR3 DNA: TGTGCCAGCAGCCTGAACCAGGGACAGGCTGAAGCTTTCTTT. As protein: CASSLNQGQAEAFF.

The chain has TRBV4-3 and TRBJ2-2; 7 bases match TRBD1. This CDR3 contains 17 residues. CDR1 is LGHNA and CDR2 is YSLEER in the germline V gene. J lost 3 bases, V lost 4 bases, and 11 bases had no gene match. In nucleotides, the CDR3 is TGCGCCAGCAGCCCTGGGGGCGGACAGGCATACACCGGGGAGCTGTTTTTT. This translates into CASSPGGGQAYTGELFF.

The chain combines TRBV14 with TRBJ2-7; D is perhaps TRBD1 (6 bases). CDR1 is SGHDN and CDR2 is FVKESK in the germline V gene. V lost 4 bases and J lost 3, with 10 bases in between. CDR3 size: 13 residues. The CDR3 protein is CASSPLDSYEQYF. In nucleotides, the CDR3 is TGTGCCAGCAGCCCCCTGGACAGCTACGAGCAGTACTTC.

The gene calls are TRBV5-5 and TRBJ2-7; no clear D. The CDR3 covers 12 residues. Germline V gene lookup returns CDR1 SGHKS and CDR2 YYEKEE (reference sequence). Trimming shortened V by 0 bases and J by 5 bases, and 6 bases separated the two germline ends. The CDR3 sequence: CASSLASHEQYF. Here the CDR3 DNA reads TGTGCCAGCAGCTTGGCCAGTCACGAGCAGTACTTC.

The chain uses TRBV5-8 and TRBJ1-2, with unresolved D. The germline V and J ends were trimmed by 5 bases and 7 bases, with 12 bases remaining between them. Per germline, CDR1 SGHTS and CDR2 YDEGEE. The length of the CDR3 is 12 residues. The CDR3 is CASRLTIGGYTF. In DNA, the CDR3 is TGTGCCAGCAGGCTGACAATCGGTGGCTACACCTTC.

The CDR3 DNA follows: TGTGCCAGCACCGATACAGGGTTAGGCACTGAAGCTTTCTTT. Translation gives CASTDTGLGTEAFF. The chain carries TRBV7-8 and TRBJ1-1, with D maybe TRBD1 (6 bases). Germline V gene sequence: CDR1 SGHVS, CDR2 FQNEAQ. This CDR3 region has 14 residues. Trimming took off 7 bases at V and 4 bases at J, with 16 bases between the two ends.

The rearrangement joins TRBV14 to TRBJ2-4; 7 bases are shared with TRBD2. With 0 bases clipped from V and 1 base from J, the junction kept 12 bases outside the gene matches. CDR1 and CDR2 (germline): SGHDN, FVKESK. This CDR3 contains 19 residues. The CDR3 DNA reads TGTGCCAGCAGCCAAGACGCGACGGGAGGTTCCCTTGCCAAAAACATTCAGTACTTC. This codes for CASSQDATGGSLAKNIQYF.

The V gene is TRBV18, the J gene TRBJ1-1; D possibly corresponds to TRBD1 (6 bases). There are 15 residues in the CDR3. Trimming cost V 3 bases and J 4 bases, with 15 bases left between them. Germline lookup yields CDR1 KGHSH and CDR2 LQKENI. In nucleotides, the CDR3 is TGTGCCAGCTCACCTCCCACAGGGCCAAGCACTGAAGCTTTCTTT. Its protein product is CASSPPTGPSTEAFF.

The J gene is TRBJ2-3, the V gene TRBV15; 8 nucleotides line up with TRBD2. Per the germline V gene, CDR1 is LNHNV and CDR2 is YYDKDF (reference sequence). With V trimmed by 5 bases and J by 10 bases, 14 bases remained unmatched. The CDR3 covers 15 residues. CDR3 sequence (DNA): TGTGCCACCAGCGGCCAAGCGGGAGACTCCCTTGCGCAGTATTTT. Translation: CATSGQAGDSLAQYF.

The V and J genes are TRBV7-2 and TRBJ2-3; D is perhaps TRBD1 or TRBD2 (5 bases each). Germline V gene lookup returns CDR1 SGHTA and CDR2 FQGNSA. CDR3 length: 16 residues. Trimming removed 3 bases at V and 2 bases at J, with 15 bases between. This CDR3 is CASSFGSGHLTDTQYF. For the CDR3, the DNA is TGTGCCAGCAGCTTTGGGAGCGGACATCTCACAGATACGCAGTATTTT.